The subject of this entry is one TCR beta chain. This specimen belongs to a study of T cells in tuberculosis. Study-wide context: Sequenced TCRs come from CD1B-GMM tetramer-binding T cells.

Germline V gene data show CDR1 as MDHEN and CDR2 as SYDVKM. The J segment lost 9 bases and the V segment lost 5 bases, leaving 6 bases of the junction unmatched. There are 15 residues in the CDR3. Only in-frame clones appear in the TCRdb table, and some are missing; sequencing was by immunoSEQ multiplex PCR. The table has about 43,000 clones, less than 95% seen once. On average approximately 100,000 T cells per donor were immunosequenced. Sequenced input: PBMCs. The chain couples TRBV28 to TRBJ2-1; TRBD2 matches 14 bases. The sequence came from a donor under 30 with latent tuberculosis or without tuberculosis infection. Some clones in this sample may be carry-over from other donors' samples. CDR3 DNA sequence: TGTGCCAGCAGTCAGACTAGCGGGAGGGTTCGTGAGCAGTTCTTC. It is translated as CASSQTSGRVREQFF.